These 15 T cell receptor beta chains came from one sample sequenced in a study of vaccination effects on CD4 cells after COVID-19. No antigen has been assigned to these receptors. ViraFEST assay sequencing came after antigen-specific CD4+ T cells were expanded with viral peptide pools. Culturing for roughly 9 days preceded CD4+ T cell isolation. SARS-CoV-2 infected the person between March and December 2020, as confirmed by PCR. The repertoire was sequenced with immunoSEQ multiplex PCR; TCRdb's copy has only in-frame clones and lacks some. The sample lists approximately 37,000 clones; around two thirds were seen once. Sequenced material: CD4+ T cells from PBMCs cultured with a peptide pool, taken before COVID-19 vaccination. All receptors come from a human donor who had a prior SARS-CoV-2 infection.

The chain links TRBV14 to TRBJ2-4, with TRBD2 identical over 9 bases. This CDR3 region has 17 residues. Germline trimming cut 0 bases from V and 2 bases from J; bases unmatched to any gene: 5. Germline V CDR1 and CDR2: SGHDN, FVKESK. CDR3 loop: CASSQDDLAGTKNIQYF. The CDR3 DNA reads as TGTGCCAGCAGCCAAGATGATCTAGCGGGGACCAAAAACATTCAGTACTTC.

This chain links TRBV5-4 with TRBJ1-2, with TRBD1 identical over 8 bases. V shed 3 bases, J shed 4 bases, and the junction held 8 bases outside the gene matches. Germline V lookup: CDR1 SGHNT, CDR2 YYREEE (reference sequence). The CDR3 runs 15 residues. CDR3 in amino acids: CASSSRAGTGYGYTF. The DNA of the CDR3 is TGTGCCAGCAGCTCACGGGCCGGGACAGGCTATGGCTACACCTTC.

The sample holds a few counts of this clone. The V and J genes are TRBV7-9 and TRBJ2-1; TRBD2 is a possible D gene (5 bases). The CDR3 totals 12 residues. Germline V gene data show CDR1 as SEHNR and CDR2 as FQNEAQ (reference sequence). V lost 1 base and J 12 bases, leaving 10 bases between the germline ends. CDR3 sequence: CASSLVLEAQFF. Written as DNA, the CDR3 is TGTGCCAGCAGCTTAGTACTAGAGGCGCAGTTCTTC. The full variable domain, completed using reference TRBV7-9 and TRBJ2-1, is DTGVSQNPRHKITKRGQNVTFRCDPISEHNRLYWYRQTLGQGPEFLTYFQNEAQLEKSRLLSDRFSAERPKGSFSTLEIQRTEQGDSAMYLCASSLVLEAQFFGPGTRLTVL.

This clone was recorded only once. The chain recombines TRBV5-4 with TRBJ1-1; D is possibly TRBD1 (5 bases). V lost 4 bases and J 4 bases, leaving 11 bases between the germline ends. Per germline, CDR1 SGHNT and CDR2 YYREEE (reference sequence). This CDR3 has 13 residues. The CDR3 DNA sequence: TGTGCCAGCAGCCCCAGGGCGAGCACTGAAGCTTTCTTT. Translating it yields CASSPRASTEAFF.

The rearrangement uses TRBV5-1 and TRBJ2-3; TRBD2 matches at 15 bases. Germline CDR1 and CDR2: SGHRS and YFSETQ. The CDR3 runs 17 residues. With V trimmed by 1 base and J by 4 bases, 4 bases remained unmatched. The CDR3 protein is CASSLPGLAGGADTQYF. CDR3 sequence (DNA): TGCGCCAGCAGCTTGCCAGGACTAGCGGGGGGGGCAGATACGCAGTATTTT. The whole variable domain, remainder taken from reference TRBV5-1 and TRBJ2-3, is KAGVTQTPRYLIKTRGQQVTLSCSPISGHRSVSWYQQTPGQGLQFLFEYFSETQRNKGNFPGRFSGRQFSNSRSEMNVSTLELGDSALYLCASSLPGLAGGADTQYFGPGTRLTVL.

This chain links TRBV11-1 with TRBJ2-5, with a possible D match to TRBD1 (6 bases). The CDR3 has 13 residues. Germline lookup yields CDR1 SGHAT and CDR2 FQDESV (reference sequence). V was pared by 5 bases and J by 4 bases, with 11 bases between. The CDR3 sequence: CASSAGVRETQYF. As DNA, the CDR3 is TGTGCCAGCAGCGCAGGGGTAAGAGAGACCCAGTACTTC.

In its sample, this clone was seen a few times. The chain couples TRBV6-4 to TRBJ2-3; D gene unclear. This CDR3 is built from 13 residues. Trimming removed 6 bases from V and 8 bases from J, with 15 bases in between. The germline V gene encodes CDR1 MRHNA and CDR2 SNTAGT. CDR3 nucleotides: TGTGCCAGCAGAGGCCCCGGCACTCGTACGCAGTATTTT. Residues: CASRGPGTRTQYF.

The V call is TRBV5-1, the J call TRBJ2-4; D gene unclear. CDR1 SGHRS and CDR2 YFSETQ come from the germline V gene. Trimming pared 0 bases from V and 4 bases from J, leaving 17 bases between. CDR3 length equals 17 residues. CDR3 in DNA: TGCGCCAGCAGCTTGGGTCGGCCAGATACATTAAAAAACATTCAGTACTTC. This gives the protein CASSLGRPDTLKNIQYF.

The CDR3 DNA follows: TGTGCCAGCAAGGGATCCAGAGGGAGGGGTGAGCAGTTCTTC. It encodes CASKGSRGRGEQFF. The V and J genes are TRBV6-5 and TRBJ2-1; 7 positions agree with TRBD2. The V gene's germline CDR1 is MNHEY and CDR2 SVGAGI. Trimming took 7 bases from V and 9 from J; bases not matched to a gene: 12. The CDR3 has 14 amino acids.

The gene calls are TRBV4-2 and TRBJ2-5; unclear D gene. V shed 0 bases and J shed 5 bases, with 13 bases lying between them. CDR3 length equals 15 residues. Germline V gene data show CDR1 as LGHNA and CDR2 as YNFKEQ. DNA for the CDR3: TGTGCCAGCAGCCAAGATGAAGGGTTTCGGGAGACCCAGTACTTC. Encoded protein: CASSQDEGFRETQYF.

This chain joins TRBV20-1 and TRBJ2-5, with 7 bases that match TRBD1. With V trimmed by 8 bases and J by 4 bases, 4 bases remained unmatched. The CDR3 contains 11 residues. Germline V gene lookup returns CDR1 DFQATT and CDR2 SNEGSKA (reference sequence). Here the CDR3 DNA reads TGCAGTACCTACAGGGGAGAGACCCAGTACTTC. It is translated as CSTYRGETQYF.

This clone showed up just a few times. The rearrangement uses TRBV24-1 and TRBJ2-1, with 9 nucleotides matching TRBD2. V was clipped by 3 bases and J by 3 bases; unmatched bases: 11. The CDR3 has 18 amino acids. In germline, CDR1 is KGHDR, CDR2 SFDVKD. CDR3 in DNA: TGTGCCACCAGTGATCACATTAGCGGGAGTCGTGGCTACAATGAGCAGTTCTTC. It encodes CATSDHISGSRGYNEQFF.

Here the CDR3 DNA reads TGTGCCAGCAAGAGGACACCCAATGAAAAACTGTTTTTT. It codes for CASKRTPNEKLFF. The V gene is TRBV2, the J gene TRBJ1-4; D perhaps matches TRBD1 (5 bases). Germline V lookup: CDR1 SNHLY, CDR2 FYNNEI. The CDR3 is 13 residues long. V shed 7 bases and J shed 5 bases, with 11 bases lying between them.

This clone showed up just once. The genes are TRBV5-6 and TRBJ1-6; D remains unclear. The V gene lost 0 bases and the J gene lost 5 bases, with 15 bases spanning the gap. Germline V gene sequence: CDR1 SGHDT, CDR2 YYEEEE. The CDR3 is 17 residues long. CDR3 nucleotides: TGTGCCAGCAGCTTGGCTTTGACCGGAACTGATAATTCACCCCTCCACTTT. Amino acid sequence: CASSLALTGTDNSPLHF.

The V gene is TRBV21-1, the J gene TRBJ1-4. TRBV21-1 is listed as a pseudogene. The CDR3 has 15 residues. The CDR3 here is CASSKTRTLNEKLFF. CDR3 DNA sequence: TGTGCCAGCAGCAAGACCAGGACGTTAAATGAAAAACTGTTTTTT.